Following are 31 T cell receptor beta chains from one sample sequenced in a study of blood T cell repertoires in COVID-19. Clones were read by immunoSEQ multiplex PCR, and TCRdb kept only the in-frame ones, dropping some. The sample lists fewer than 40,000 clones; around four fifths were seen once. The material sequenced was peripheral blood. These receptors all come from a human donor in a cohort sampled during active COVID-19.

The CDR3 protein is CASSTGQYNEQFF. CDR3 in DNA: TGTGCCAGCAGCACTGGACAGTACAATGAGCAGTTCTTC. The V call is TRBV7-2, the J call TRBJ2-1; the D gene is possibly TRBD1 (6 bases). CDR1 is SGHTA and CDR2 is FQGNSA in the germline V gene. The CDR3 covers 13 residues. Deletions cut 5 bases from V and 4 bases from J, with 9 bases between.

V and J are TRBV5-4 and TRBJ2-1, with D possibly matching TRBD2 (6 bases). The CDR3 loop spans 14 amino acids. V was pared by 4 bases and J by 7 bases, with 15 bases between. CDR1 is SGHNT, CDR2 YYREEE, per germline (reference sequence). The CDR3 sequence: CASSQGLPGNEQFF. Here the CDR3 DNA reads TGTGCCAGCAGCCAGGGACTCCCAGGAAATGAGCAGTTCTTC. Using reference TRBV5-4 and TRBJ2-1 for the parts outside the CDR3, the full variable domain is ETGVTQSPTHLIKTRGQQVTLRCSSQSGHNTVSWYQQALGQGPQFIFQYYREEENGRGNFPPRFSGLQFPNYSSELNVNALELDDSALYLCASSQGLPGNEQFFGPGTRLTVL.

This chain links TRBV7-2 with TRBJ1-2, with D hard to call. Trimming removed 1 base at V and 2 bases at J, with 14 bases between. CDR3 length: 16 residues. The germline gives CDR1 SGHTA, CDR2 FQGNSA. The CDR3 loop is CASSLGEGVKNYGYTF. DNA for the CDR3: TGTGCCAGCAGCTTAGGTGAAGGAGTAAAAAACTATGGCTACACCTTC.

This clone was found a few times. For the CDR3, the DNA is TGTGCCAGCAGTTTATCAGGACGCAGGGCTGGGGCCAACGTCCTGACTTTC. Protein: CASSLSGRRAGANVLTF. V usage is TRBV27 and J usage is TRBJ2-6; the D gene is possibly TRBD1 (5 bases). The V end was cut by 0 bases, the J end by 2 bases, with 11 bases between. From germline, CDR1 is MNHEY and CDR2 SMNVEV (reference sequence). The CDR3 length is 17 residues.

This clone came up a few times. The gene calls are TRBV4-1 and TRBJ1-5; no definite D call. The CDR3 runs to 14 residues. V was pared by 3 bases and J by 2 bases, with 8 bases between. Germline values: CDR1 MGHRA, CDR2 YSYEKL. CDR3 protein: CASSHSQGNQPQHF. Here the CDR3 DNA reads TGCGCCAGCAGCCATAGTCAGGGCAATCAGCCCCAGCATTTT.

The V gene is TRBV6-2 or TRBV6-3, the J gene TRBJ1-1; 10 bases fit TRBD1. Germline lookup yields CDR1 MNHEY and CDR2 SVGEGT. V shed 5 bases and J 5 bases; nucleotides not matched to a gene: 2. The CDR3 is 13 amino acids. The CDR3 protein is CASSDRGRTEAFF. CDR3 in DNA: TGTGCCAGCAGTGACAGGGGGCGGACTGAAGCTTTCTTT.

The rearrangement joins TRBV6-2 or TRBV6-3 to TRBJ1-1, with D tentatively TRBD1 (6 bases). The CDR3 covers 16 residues. V gave up 1 base and J gave up 5 bases, with 17 bases separating them. The germline CDR1 and CDR2 sequences are MNHEY and SVGEGT. The chain's CDR3 is CASSYLRGRGWTEAFF. In nucleotides, the CDR3 is TGTGCCAGCAGTTACTTAAGGGGCAGGGGCTGGACTGAAGCTTTCTTT.

The chain couples TRBV7-8 to TRBJ1-2, with D unresolved. Germline V lookup: CDR1 SGHVS, CDR2 FQNEAQ. Trimming removed 5 bases at V and 8 bases at J, with 18 bases between. This CDR3 contains 14 residues. The CDR3 is CASSTPRREEGYTF. The CDR3 bases are TGTGCCAGCAGCACCCCGCGGCGGGAAGAAGGCTACACCTTC.

This chain joins TRBV25-1 and TRBJ2-1, with D hard to call. The CDR3 loop spans 14 amino acids. Deletions cut 5 bases from V and 6 bases from J, with 14 bases between. CDR1 is MGHDK and CDR2 is SYGVNS in the germline V gene. The CDR3 reads CASSPSGFINEQFF. As DNA, the CDR3 is TGTGCCAGCAGTCCTTCCGGGTTTATCAATGAGCAGTTCTTC.

In this sample, this clone turned up once. V usage is TRBV19 and J usage is TRBJ2-3; weak D call: TRBD1 (6 bases). The V gene lost 5 bases and the J gene lost 0 bases, with 12 bases spanning the gap. The CDR3 length is 15 residues. The germline gives CDR1 LNHDA, CDR2 SQIVND (reference sequence). This CDR3 is CASSEYRDSTDTQYF. The CDR3 DNA reads TGTGCCAGTAGTGAATACAGGGATAGCACAGATACGCAGTATTTT.

The J gene is TRBJ1-5, the V gene TRBV23-1; TRBD1 agrees at 7 bases. TRBV23-1 is annotated as an ORF whose role is uncertain. The CDR3 totals 14 residues. Trimming took 0 bases from V and 10 from J; bases not matched to a gene: 6. In DNA form, the CDR3 reads TGCGCCAGCAGTCAATCGCACGGGACAGTACCCCAGCATTTT. It is translated as CASSQSHGTVPQHF.

The V and J genes are TRBV5-4 and TRBJ1-2; no definite D call. Between the trimmed V and J ends, which lost 3 bases and 5 bases, there was a span of 17 bases. The CDR3 is 15 residues long. CDR1 SGHNT and CDR2 YYREEE come from the germline V gene (reference sequence). CDR3 DNA: TGTGCCAGCAGCTACGAGGTCTCTCAGAAATATGGCTACACCTTC. It translates to CASSYEVSQKYGYTF.

This clone has just one count. The chain joins TRBV3-1 (or the pseudogene TRBV3-2) to TRBJ2-5; D possibly corresponds to TRBD1 (5 bases). Germline-derived CDR1 and CDR2 are LGHDT and YNNKEL (reference sequence). The CDR3 runs to 15 residues. The ends were cut back, 8 bases at V and 3 bases at J, with 19 bases in the middle. The CDR3 loop reads CASCYRTSGEETQYF. The CDR3 DNA is TGTGCCAGCTGCTACAGGACATCGGGTGAAGAGACCCAGTACTTC.

As DNA, the CDR3 is TGTGCCAGCAGCCGGGACAGGGACTACGAGCAGTACTTC. Encoded protein: CASSRDRDYEQYF. This chain connects TRBV7-3 to TRBJ2-7; 9 nucleotides match TRBD1. In germline, CDR1 is SGHTA, CDR2 FQGTGA. With V trimmed by 5 bases and J by 3 bases, 2 bases remained unmatched. This CDR3 region has 13 residues.

This clone has more than one count but fewer than ten. Here the CDR3 reads CASSSDSGSSYEQYF. The CDR3 DNA reads as TGTGCCAGCAGCTCCGACAGCGGGAGCTCCTACGAGCAGTACTTC. This chain connects TRBV11-3 to TRBJ2-7, with 8 nucleotides matching TRBD2. The V and J ends lost 4 bases and 0 bases, in that order; junction bases with no gene match: 5. The germline CDR1 and CDR2 sequences are SGHNT and YENEEA. CDR3 length: 15 residues.

This clone was observed once. The V call is TRBV7-8, the J call TRBJ1-1, with 10 bases identical to TRBD1. J lost 4 bases, V lost 5 bases, and 10 bases had no gene match. CDR1 is SGHVS and CDR2 is FQNEAQ in the germline V gene. The CDR3 has 16 amino acids. CDR3: CASSLPPGQGSTEAFF. CDR3 nucleotides: TGTGCCAGCAGCCTCCCTCCGGGACAGGGGTCCACTGAAGCTTTCTTT. Variable domain in full (rest from reference TRBV7-8 and TRBJ1-1): GAGVSQSPRYKVAKRGQDVALRCDPISGHVSLFWYQQALGQGPEFLTYFQNEAQLDKSGLPSDRFFAERPEGSVSTLKIQRTQQEDSAVYLCASSLPPGQGSTEAFFGQGTRLTVV.

The rearrangement links TRBV18 to TRBJ2-7, with D possibly matching TRBD1 (7 bases). This CDR3 is built from 13 residues. Germline CDR1 and CDR2: KGHSH and LQKENI. The V and J ends lost 3 bases and 3 bases respectively, with 9 bases between them. This CDR3 reads CASSPQGGYEQYF. DNA of the CDR3: TGTGCCAGCTCACCCCAGGGGGGCTACGAGCAGTACTTC.

The CDR3 region is CASSKEEEGVDLETQYF. Here the CDR3 DNA reads TGTGCCAGCAGCAAAGAAGAAGAAGGGGTCGATTTAGAGACCCAGTACTTC. The chain uses TRBV21-1 and TRBJ2-5; the table assigns TRBD1, which was not confirmed against the DNA. TRBV21-1 counts as a pseudogene. This CDR3 has 17 residues.

The J gene is TRBJ2-3, the V gene TRBV27; 16 bases are shared with TRBD2. The germline CDR1 and CDR2 sequences are MNHEY and SMNVEV (reference sequence). Trimming at V came to 3 bases and at J to 1 base, leaving 7 bases not matched to a gene. The CDR3 sequence is 19 residues long. Here the CDR3 reads CASSFQAGTSGGGTDTQYF. CDR3 bases: TGTGCCAGCAGTTTCCAAGCCGGGACTAGCGGGGGGGGCACAGATACGCAGTATTTT.

The genes are TRBV11-3 and TRBJ2-7; tentatively, D is TRBD1 (6 bases). The CDR3 runs 15 residues. Trimming took off 1 base at V and 3 bases at J, with 13 bases between the two ends. The germline gives CDR1 SGHNT, CDR2 YENEEA. CDR3 residues: CASSLGSGQLYEQYF. The CDR3 region has the DNA TGTGCCAGCAGCTTAGGTTCCGGACAGCTCTACGAGCAGTACTTC.

The chain has TRBV3-1 (or the pseudogene TRBV3-2) and TRBJ2-7; 7 nucleotides align to TRBD1. This CDR3 comprises 15 residues. V lost 1 base to trimming and J lost 2 bases; unmatched junction nucleotides: 5. CDR1 LGHDT and CDR2 YNNKEL come from the germline V gene (reference sequence). The CDR3 region is CASSQGSGGTYEQYF. CDR3 DNA sequence: TGTGCCAGCAGCCAAGGCTCAGGGGGTACCTACGAGCAGTACTTC.

V and J are TRBV6-5 and TRBJ2-7, with 8 bases lining up with TRBD1. J was trimmed by 2 bases and V by 10 bases; bases with no gene match: 1. Looked up from germline, CDR1 is MNHEY and CDR2 is SVGAGI. The CDR3 contains 11 residues. The CDR3: CATQGAYEQYF. CDR3 DNA: TGTGCCACACAGGGGGCCTACGAGCAGTACTTC.

V usage is TRBV25-1 and J usage is TRBJ2-1, with 10 positions matching TRBD2. CDR1 and CDR2 from the germline V gene are MGHDK and SYGVNS. The V and J ends lost 3 bases and 4 bases, in that order; junction bases with no gene match: 3. The CDR3 is 15 amino acids. The CDR3 sequence is CASSETSGSYNEQFF. CDR3 nucleotides: TGTGCCAGCAGTGAGACTAGCGGGTCGTACAATGAGCAGTTCTTC.

The chain has TRBV5-1 and TRBJ1-1, with TRBD1 matching 7 bases. CDR3 length: 14 amino acids. Germline CDR1 reads SGHRS; CDR2 reads YFSETQ. V shed 3 bases and J 3 bases; nucleotides not matched to a gene: 5. Here the CDR3 reads CASSSGQEDTEAFF. The CDR3, as DNA: TGCGCCAGCAGCTCAGGACAGGAGGACACTGAAGCTTTCTTT.

The chain is built from TRBV30 and TRBJ1-5, with 9 bases matching TRBD1. The CDR3 consists of 13 residues. Germline V CDR1 and CDR2: GTSNPN, SVGIG (reference sequence). The V segment lost 3 bases and the J segment 4 bases; nucleotides outside the gene matches: 1. The CDR3 spells CAWRTGGNQPQHF. The CDR3 DNA follows: TGTGCCTGGAGGACAGGGGGAAATCAGCCCCAGCATTTT.

The V call is TRBV4-1, the J call TRBJ2-7; 14 positions agree with TRBD2. In germline, CDR1 is MGHRA, CDR2 YSYEKL. V lost 2 bases to trimming and J lost 0 bases; unmatched junction nucleotides: 9. This CDR3 comprises 19 residues. The CDR3 here is CASSQSSGTSGGISYEQYF. CDR3 nucleotide sequence: TGCGCCAGCAGCCAATCCTCCGGGACTAGCGGGGGAATCTCCTACGAGCAGTACTTC.

This clone has a handful of counts. This sequence joins TRBV6-5 and TRBJ1-1; 7 bases agree with TRBD1. From germline, CDR1 is MNHEY and CDR2 SVGAGI. The V gene end was trimmed by 9 bases and the J gene end by 0 bases; junction bases not matched to a gene: 7. The CDR3 loop spans 14 amino acids. CDR3 sequence reads: CASNSGTVNTEAFF. The CDR3 nucleotides are TGTGCCAGTAATTCTGGGACAGTGAACACTGAAGCTTTCTTT.

This chain links TRBV7-8 with TRBJ2-3; D possibly corresponds to TRBD2 (5 bases). The CDR3 is made up of 18 amino acids. V dropped 4 bases and J dropped 0 bases, with 20 bases sitting between them. Germline V gene lookup returns CDR1 SGHVS and CDR2 FQNEAQ. The CDR3 sequence: CASSSLLGARTSTDTQYF. DNA of the CDR3: TGTGCCAGCAGCTCTCTCTTAGGCGCGCGGACTAGCACAGATACGCAGTATTTT.

The chain links TRBV7-2 to TRBJ2-5; 8 bases map to TRBD2. The DNA end is a closer match to TRBJ2-7, so the J assignment may be wrong. The CDR3 is made up of 15 amino acids. Germline CDR1 is SGHTA and CDR2 is FQGNSA. The CDR3 sequence: CASSFFTGGPYEQYF. CDR3 DNA: TGTGCCAGCAGCTTTTTTACGGGGGGGCCCTACGAGCAGTACTTC.

The rearrangement joins TRBV4-3 to TRBJ2-7; 10 bases line up with TRBD2. V was clipped by 2 bases and J by 3 bases; unmatched bases: 7. This CDR3 has 16 amino acids. In germline, CDR1 is LGHNA, CDR2 YSLEER. This chain's CDR3 is CASSQHSGGFNYEQYF. The CDR3 DNA is TGCGCCAGCAGCCAACATAGCGGGGGGTTTAACTACGAGCAGTACTTC.

The DNA for the CDR3 is TGTGCCAGCAGTAAAGAGAGCTCTGGGGCCAACGTCCTGACTTTC. Translated: CASSKESSGANVLTF. The chain has TRBV27 and TRBJ2-6; no reliable D call. V was pared by 5 bases and J by 0 bases, with 8 bases between. CDR1 is MNHEY, CDR2 SMNVEV, per germline (reference sequence). CDR3 length: 15 residues.